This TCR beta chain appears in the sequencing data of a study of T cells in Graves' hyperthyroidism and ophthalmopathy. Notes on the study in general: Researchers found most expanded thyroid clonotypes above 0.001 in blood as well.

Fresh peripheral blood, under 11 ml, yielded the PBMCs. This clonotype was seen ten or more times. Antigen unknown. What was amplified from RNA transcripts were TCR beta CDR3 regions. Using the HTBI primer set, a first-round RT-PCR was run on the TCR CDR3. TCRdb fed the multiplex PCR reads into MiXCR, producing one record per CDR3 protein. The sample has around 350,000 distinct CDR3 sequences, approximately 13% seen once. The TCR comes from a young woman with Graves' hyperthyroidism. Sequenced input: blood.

The CDR3 coding sequence is TGTGCCAGCAGTAGGGACAATGAGCTGTTTTTT. It translates to CASSRDNELFF. The chain carries TRBV2 and TRBJ2-2, with a tentative D call TRBD1 (6 bases). The CDR3 sequence is 11 residues long. The germline V gene has CDR1 SNHLY and CDR2 FYNNEI. The V and J ends lost 5 bases and 11 bases respectively, with 9 bases between them. Complete variable domain (other parts from reference TRBV2 and TRBJ2-2): EPEVTQTPSHQVTQMGQEVILRCVPISNHLYFYWYRQILGQKVEFLVSFYNNEISEKSEIFDDQFSVERPDGSNFTLKIRSTKLEDSAMYFCASSRDNELFFGEGSRLTVL.